This T cell receptor beta chain derives from a study of cytotoxic CD8 clonotypes in ibrutinib-treated CLL. As for the study in general: Among patients, approximately 25 responded partially and 2 completely; 15 or so then stayed remitted and around 12 progressed after median roughly 68 months. General study results and limits: Sampling schedules were unmatched across sustained-remission and progressing patients.

Using immunoSEQ multiplex PCR, the repertoire was profiled, and TCRdb retains in-frame clones only, with some absent. The data hold fewer than 35,000 clones, with 75% to 85% observed a single time. This clone was recorded a few times. The antigen is unknown. Sequencing used PBMCs, obtained after 24 months of ibrutinib treatment. The TCR comes from a human donor with chronic lymphocytic leukemia.

CDR3 sequence: CASTTRGETQYF. As DNA, the CDR3 is TGCGCCAGCACAACACGGGGGGAGACCCAGTACTTC. The chain couples TRBV5-1 to TRBJ2-5; possible D gene TRBD2, 6 bases. This CDR3 spans 12 amino acids. CDR1 is SGHRS, CDR2 YFSETQ, per germline. V was shortened by 6 bases and J by 5 bases, with 11 bases between the two germline ends.